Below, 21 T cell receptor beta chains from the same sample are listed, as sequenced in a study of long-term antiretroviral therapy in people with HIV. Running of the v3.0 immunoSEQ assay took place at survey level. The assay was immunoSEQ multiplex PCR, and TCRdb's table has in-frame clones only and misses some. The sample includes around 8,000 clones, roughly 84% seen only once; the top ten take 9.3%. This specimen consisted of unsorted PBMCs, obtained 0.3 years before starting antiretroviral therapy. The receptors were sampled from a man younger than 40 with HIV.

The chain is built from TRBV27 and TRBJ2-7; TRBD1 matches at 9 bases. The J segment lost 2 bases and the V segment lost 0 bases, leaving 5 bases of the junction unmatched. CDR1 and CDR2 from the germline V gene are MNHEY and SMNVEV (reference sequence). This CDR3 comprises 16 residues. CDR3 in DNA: TGTGCCAGCAGTTTATCTATGGACAGGGGCACCTACGAGCAGTACTTC. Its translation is CASSLSMDRGTYEQYF.

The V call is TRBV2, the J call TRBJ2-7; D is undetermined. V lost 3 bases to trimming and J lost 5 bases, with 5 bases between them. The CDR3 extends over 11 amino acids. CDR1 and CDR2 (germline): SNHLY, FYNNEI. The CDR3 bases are TGTGCCAGCAGTGATTCTAACGAGCAGTACTTC. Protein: CASSDSNEQYF.

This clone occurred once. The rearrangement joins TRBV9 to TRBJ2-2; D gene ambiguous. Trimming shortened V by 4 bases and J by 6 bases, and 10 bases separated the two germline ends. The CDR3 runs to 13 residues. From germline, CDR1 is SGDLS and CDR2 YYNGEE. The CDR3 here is CASSSKYPGELFF. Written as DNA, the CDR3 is TGTGCCAGCAGCAGCAAGTACCCCGGGGAGCTGTTTTTT.

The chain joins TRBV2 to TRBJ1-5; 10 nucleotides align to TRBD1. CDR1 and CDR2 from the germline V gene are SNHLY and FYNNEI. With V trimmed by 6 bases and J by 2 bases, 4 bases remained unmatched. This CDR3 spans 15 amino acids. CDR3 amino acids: CASSPGTGGNQPQHF. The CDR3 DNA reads TGTGCCAGCAGCCCGGGGACAGGGGGCAATCAGCCCCAGCATTTT.

Here the CDR3 DNA reads TGTGCCAGTAGTTTGGATCAGTTTTACAATGAGCAGTTCTTC. Encoded protein: CASSLDQFYNEQFF. J is TRBJ2-1 and V is TRBV19; no clear D. The germline V gene has CDR1 LNHDA and CDR2 SQIVND (reference sequence). CDR3 length: 14 amino acids. V lost 5 bases, J lost 4 bases, and 12 bases lay in between.

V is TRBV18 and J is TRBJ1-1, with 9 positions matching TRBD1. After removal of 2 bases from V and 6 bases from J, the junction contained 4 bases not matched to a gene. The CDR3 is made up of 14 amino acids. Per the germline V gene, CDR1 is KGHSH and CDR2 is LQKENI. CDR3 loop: CASSPNTGGSEAFF. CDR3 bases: TGTGCCAGCTCACCAAACACAGGGGGCTCTGAAGCTTTCTTT.

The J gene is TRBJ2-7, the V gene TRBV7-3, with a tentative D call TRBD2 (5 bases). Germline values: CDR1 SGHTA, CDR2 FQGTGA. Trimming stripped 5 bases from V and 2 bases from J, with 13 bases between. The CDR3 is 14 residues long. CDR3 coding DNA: TGTGCCAGCAGCCGAAACCGGGGTCCCTACGAGCAGTACTTC. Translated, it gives CASSRNRGPYEQYF.

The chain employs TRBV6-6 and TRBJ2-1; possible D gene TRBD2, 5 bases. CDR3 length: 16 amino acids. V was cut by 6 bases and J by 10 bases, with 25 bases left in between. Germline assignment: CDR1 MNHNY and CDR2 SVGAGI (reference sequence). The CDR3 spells CASSLLNGNPTKEQFF. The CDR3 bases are TGTGCCAGCAGCCTCCTCAACGGGAACCCTACAAAGGAGCAGTTCTTC.

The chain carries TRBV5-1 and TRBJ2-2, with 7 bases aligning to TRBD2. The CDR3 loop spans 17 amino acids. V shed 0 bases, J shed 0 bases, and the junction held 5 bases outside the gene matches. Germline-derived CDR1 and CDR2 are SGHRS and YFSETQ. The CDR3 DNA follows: TGCGCCAGCAGCTTGGGGTCAGCGGGATCGAACACCGGGGAGCTGTTTTTT. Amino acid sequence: CASSLGSAGSNTGELFF.

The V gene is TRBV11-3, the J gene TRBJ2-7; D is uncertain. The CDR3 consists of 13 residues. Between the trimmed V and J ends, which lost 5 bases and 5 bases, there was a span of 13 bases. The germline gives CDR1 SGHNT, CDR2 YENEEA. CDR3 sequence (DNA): TGTGCCAGCAGCCTCAGTTCATACGACGAGCAGTACTTC. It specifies CASSLSSYDEQYF.

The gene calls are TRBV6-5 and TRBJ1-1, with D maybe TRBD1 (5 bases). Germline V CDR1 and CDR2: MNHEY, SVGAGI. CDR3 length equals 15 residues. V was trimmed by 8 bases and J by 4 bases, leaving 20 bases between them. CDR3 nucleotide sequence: TGTGCCAGCCTAAACGACCTGGGGGGGGGCACTGAAGCTTTCTTT. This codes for CASLNDLGGGTEAFF.

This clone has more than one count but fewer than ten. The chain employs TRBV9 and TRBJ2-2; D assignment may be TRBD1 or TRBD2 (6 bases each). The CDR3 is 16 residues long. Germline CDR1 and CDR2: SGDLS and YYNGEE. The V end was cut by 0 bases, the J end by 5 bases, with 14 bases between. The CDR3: CASSVVPGATTGELFF. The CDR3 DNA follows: TGTGCCAGCAGCGTAGTGCCGGGGGCGACTACCGGGGAGCTGTTTTTT.

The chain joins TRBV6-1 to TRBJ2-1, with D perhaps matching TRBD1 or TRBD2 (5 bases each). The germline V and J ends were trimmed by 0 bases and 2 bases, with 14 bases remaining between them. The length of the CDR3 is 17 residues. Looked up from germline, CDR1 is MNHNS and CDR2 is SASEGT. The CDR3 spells CASSEALTQGPYNEQFF. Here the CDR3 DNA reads TGTGCCAGCAGTGAAGCTCTTACCCAGGGACCCTACAATGAGCAGTTCTTC.

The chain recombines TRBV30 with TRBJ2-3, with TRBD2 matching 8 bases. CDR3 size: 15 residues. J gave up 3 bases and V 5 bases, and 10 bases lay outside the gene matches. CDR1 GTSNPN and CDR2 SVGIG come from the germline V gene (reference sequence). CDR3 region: CAWRSGTRVTDTQYF. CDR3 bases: TGTGCCTGGCGCTCCGGGACTAGAGTGACAGATACGCAGTATTTT.

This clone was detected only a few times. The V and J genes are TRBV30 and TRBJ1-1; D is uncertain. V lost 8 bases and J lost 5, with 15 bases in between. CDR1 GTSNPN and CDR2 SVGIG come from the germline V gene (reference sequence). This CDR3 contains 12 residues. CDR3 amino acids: CAHDDGGTEAFF. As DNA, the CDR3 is TGTGCCCATGATGATGGAGGAACTGAAGCTTTCTTT.

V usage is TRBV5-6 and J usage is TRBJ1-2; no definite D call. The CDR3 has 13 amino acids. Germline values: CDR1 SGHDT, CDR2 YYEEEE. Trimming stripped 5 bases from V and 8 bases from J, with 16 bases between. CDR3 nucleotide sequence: TGTGCCAGCAGGCTAGTGGGAACTGACGGCTACACCTTC. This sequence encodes CASRLVGTDGYTF.

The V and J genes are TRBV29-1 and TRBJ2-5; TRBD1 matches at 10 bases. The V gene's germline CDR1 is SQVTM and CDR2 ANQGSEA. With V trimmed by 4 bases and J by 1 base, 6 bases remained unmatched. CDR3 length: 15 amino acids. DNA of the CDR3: TGCAGCGTTGGGACAGGGGGGTCACCCCAAGAGACCCAGTACTTC. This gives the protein CSVGTGGSPQETQYF.

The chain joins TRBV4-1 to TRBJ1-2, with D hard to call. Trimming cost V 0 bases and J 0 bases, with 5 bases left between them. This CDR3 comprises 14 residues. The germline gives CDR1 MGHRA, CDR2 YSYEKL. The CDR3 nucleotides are TGCGCCAGCAGCCAAGATTCAGCTAACTATGGCTACACCTTC. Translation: CASSQDSANYGYTF.

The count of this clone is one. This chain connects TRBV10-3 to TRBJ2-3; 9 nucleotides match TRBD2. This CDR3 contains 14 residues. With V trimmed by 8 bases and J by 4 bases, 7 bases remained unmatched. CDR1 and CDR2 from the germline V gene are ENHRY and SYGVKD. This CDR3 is CAIGAGGPADTQYF. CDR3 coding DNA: TGTGCCATCGGGGCGGGAGGGCCGGCAGATACGCAGTATTTT.

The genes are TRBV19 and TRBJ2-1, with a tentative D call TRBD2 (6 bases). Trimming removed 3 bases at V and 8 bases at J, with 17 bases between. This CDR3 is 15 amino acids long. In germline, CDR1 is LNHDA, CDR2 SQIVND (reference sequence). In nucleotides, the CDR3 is TGTGCCAGTAGTATGTCACGGAGGGCATACGATGAGCAGTTCTTC. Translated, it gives CASSMSRRAYDEQFF.

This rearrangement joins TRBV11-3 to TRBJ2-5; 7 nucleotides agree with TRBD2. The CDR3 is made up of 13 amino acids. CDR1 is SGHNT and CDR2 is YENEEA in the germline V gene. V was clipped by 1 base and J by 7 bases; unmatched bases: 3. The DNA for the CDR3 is TGTGCCAGCAGCTTAGGCGGGGGTAGGACCCAGTACTTC. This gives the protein CASSLGGGRTQYF.